This T cell receptor beta chain was captured in a study of human T cells and chemical hapten exposure. Study results and limitations: In comparison with controls, expanded TCRs gave rise to a significantly larger number of large CDR3 similarity clusters.

Per the study methods: TCR counts had a median of around 94,000 per sample and spanned roughly 23,224 to 750,000. TCRdb passed the RACE reads through MiXCR, listing each CDR3 protein once. These V and J calls derive from TCRdb rather than the authors' analysis. The sample contains 180,000 or so distinct CDR3 sequences, approximately 31% of which appear only once. As for time point: pre-sensitization, week 0. Treatment indicated: therapeutic diphenylcyclopropenone sensitization with weekly scalp DPC. CDR1 MNHEY and CDR2 SMNVEV come from the germline V gene (reference sequence). The CDR3 runs to 13 residues. The V segment lost 5 bases and the J segment 13 bases; nucleotides outside the gene matches: 11. This clonotype was found a few times. The antigen is undetermined.

Sample: whole blood, taken in connection with sensitization to the hapten diphenylcyclopropenone (DPC). The chain carries TRBV27 and TRBJ2-1, with 7 bases identical to TRBD1. This TCR derives from a woman in her twenties or thirties with alopecia areata. Some clones in this sample may be carry-over from other donors' samples. CDR3 sequence reads: CASSRGQASGQFF. For the CDR3, the DNA is TGTGCCAGCAGTCGAGGACAGGCCTCTGGACAGTTCTTC.